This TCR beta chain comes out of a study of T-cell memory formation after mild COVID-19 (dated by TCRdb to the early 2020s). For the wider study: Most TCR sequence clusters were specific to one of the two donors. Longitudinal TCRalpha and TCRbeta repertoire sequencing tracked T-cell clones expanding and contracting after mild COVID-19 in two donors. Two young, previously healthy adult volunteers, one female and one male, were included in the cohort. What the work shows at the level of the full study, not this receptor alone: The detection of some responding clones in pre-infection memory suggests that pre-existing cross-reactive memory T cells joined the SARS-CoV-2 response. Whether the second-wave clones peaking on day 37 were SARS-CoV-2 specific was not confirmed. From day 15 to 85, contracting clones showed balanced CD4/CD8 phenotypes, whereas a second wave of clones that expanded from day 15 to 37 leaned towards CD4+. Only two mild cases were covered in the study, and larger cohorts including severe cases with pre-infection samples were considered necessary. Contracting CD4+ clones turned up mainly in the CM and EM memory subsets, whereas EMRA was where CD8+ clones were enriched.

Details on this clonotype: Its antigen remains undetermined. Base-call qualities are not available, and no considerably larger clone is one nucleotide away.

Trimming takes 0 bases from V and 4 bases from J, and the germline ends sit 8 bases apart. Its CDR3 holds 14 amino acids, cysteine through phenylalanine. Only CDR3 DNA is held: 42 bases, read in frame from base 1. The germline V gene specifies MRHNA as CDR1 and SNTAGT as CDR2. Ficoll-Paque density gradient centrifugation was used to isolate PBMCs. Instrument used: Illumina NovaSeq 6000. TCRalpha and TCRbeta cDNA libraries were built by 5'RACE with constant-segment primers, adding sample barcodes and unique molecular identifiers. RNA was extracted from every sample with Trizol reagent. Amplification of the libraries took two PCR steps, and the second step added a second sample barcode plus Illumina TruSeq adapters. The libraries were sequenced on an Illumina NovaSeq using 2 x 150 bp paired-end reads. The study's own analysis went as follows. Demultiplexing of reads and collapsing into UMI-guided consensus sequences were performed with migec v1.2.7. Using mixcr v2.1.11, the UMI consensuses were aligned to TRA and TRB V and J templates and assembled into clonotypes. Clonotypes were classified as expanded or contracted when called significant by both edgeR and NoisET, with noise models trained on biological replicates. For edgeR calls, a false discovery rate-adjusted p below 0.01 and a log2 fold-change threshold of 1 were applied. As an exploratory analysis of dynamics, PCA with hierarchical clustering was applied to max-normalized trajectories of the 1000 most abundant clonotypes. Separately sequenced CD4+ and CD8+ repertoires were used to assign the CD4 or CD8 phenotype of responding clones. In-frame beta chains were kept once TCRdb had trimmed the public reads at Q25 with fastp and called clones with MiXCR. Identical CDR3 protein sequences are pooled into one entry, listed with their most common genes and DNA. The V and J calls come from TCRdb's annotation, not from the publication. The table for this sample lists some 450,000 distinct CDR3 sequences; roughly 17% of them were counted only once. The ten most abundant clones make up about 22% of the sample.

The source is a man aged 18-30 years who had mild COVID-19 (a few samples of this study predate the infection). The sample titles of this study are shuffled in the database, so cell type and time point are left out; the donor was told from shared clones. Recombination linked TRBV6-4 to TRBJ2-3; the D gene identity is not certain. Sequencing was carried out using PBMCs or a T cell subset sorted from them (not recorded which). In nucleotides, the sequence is TGTGCCAGCAGTGACTCCCGCAAGCCAGATACGCAGTATTTT. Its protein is CASSDSRKPDTQYF.